What follows is one T cell receptor beta chain and its context. Antigen specificity is unknown. Time point indicated: 266 days after commencement of treatment, after nivolumab therapy. The sample's treatment: AdE1-LMPpoly-expanded autologous EBV-specific T-cell therapy followed by anti-PD-1 nivolumab. The method was immunoSEQ multiplex PCR; TCRdb's version includes in-frame clones alone and lacks a portion of them. This sample has over 20,000 clones, with around 80% found just once. Looked up from germline, CDR1 is MNHEY and CDR2 is SMNVEV (reference sequence). The CDR3 sequence is 16 residues long. The V and J ends lost 4 bases and 2 bases, in that order; junction bases with no gene match: 2. This record belongs to a study of EBV T-cell therapy then PD-1 blockade in nasopharyngeal carcinoma.

This sequence was found in a man aged 40-49 years with nasopharyngeal carcinoma. Sequenced here: CD8+ T cells from blood, sampled at approximately day 250 from a patient whose treatment included autologous EBV-specific T cells and nivolumab. V and J are TRBV27 and TRBJ2-1, with 13 nucleotides matching TRBD2. The CDR3 nucleotides are TGTGCCAGCAGTTCACTAGCGGGGGGGCCCTACAATGAGCAGTTCTTC. Translated, it gives CASSSLAGGPYNEQFF.